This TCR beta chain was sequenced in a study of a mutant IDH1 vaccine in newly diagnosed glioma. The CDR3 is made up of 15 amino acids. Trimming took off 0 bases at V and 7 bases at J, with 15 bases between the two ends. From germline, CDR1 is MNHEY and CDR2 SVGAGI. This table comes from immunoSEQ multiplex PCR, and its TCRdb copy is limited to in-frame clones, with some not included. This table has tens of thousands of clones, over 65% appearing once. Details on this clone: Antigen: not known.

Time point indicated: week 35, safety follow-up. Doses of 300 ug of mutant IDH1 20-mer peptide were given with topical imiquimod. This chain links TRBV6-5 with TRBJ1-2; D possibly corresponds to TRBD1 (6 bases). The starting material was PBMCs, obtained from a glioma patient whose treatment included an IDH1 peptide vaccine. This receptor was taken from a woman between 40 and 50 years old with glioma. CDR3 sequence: CASSYSGAGAPGYTF. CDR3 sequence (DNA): TGTGCCAGCAGTTACTCTGGGGCGGGGGCACCTGGCTACACCTTC.